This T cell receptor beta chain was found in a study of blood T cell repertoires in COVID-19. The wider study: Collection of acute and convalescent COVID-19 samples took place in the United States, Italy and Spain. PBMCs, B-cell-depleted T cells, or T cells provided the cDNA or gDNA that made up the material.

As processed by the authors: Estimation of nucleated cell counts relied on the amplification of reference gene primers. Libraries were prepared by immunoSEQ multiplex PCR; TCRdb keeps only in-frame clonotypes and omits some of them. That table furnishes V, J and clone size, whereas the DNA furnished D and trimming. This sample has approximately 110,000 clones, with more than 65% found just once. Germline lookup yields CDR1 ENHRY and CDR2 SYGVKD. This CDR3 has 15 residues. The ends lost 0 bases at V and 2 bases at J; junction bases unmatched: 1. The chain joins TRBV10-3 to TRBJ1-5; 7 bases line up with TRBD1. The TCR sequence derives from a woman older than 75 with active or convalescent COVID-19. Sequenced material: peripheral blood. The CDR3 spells CAISESGTGNQPQHF. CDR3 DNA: TGTGCCATCAGTGAGTCCGGGACAGGCAATCAGCCCCAGCATTTT.